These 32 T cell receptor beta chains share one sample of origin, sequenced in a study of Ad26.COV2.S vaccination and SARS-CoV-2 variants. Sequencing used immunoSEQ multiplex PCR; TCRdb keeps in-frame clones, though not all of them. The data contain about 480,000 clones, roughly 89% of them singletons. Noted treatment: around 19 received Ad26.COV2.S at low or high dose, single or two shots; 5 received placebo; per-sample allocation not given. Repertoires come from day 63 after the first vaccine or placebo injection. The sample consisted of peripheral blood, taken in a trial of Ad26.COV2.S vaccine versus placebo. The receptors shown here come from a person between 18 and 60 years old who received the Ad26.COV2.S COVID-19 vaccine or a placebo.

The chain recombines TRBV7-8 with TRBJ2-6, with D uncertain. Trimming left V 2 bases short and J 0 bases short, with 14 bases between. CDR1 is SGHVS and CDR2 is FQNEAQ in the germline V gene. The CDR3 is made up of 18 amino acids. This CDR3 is CASSLWGIRGSGANVLTF. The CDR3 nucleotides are TGTGCCAGCAGCTTATGGGGAATTAGAGGCTCTGGGGCCAACGTCCTGACTTTC.

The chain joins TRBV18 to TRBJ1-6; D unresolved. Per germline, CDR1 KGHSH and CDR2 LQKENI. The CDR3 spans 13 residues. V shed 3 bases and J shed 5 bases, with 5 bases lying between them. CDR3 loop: CASSPLDNSPLHF. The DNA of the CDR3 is TGTGCCAGCTCACCGTTGGATAATTCACCCCTCCACTTT.

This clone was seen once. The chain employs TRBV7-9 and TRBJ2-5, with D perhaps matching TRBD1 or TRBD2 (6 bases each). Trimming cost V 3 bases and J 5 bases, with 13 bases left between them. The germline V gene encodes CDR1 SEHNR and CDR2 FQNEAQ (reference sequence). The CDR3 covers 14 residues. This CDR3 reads CASSFSGGHETQYF. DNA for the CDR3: TGTGCCAGCAGCTTTAGTGGGGGGCACGAGACCCAGTACTTC. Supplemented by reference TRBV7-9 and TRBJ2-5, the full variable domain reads DTGVSQNPRHKITKRGQNVTFRCDPISEHNRLYWYRQTLGQGPEFLTYFQNEAQLEKSRLLSDRFSAERPKGSFSTLEIQRTEQGDSAMYLCASSFSGGHETQYFGPGTRLLVL.

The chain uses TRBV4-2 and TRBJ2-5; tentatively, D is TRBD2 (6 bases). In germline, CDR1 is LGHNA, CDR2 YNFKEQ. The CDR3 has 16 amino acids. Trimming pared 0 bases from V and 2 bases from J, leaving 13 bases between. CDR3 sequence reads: CASSQDGLANQETQYF. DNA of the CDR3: TGTGCCAGCAGCCAAGATGGGCTAGCGAATCAAGAGACCCAGTACTTC.

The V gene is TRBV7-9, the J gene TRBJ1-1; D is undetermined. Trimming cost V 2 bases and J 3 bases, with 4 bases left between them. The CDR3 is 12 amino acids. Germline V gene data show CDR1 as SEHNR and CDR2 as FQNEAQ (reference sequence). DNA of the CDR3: TGTGCCAGCAGCTTATCTTACACTGAAGCTTTCTTT. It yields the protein CASSLSYTEAFF.

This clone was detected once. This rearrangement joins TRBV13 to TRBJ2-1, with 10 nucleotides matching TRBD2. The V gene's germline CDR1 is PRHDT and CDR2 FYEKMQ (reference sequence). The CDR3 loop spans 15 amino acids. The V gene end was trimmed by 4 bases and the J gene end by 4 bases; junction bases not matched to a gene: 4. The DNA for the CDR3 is TGTGCCAGCAGCTCCGGGACTAGCGCTTACAATGAGCAGTTCTTC. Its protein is CASSSGTSAYNEQFF.

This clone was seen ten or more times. CDR3 region: CASSVGTSGNTIYF. The CDR3 bases are TGTGCCAGCAGCGTAGGTACCTCTGGAAACACCATATATTTT. The chain employs TRBV9 and TRBJ1-3; D is unresolved. This CDR3 has 14 amino acids. Germline assignment: CDR1 SGDLS and CDR2 YYNGEE. Trimming cost V 0 bases and J 0 bases, with 4 bases left between them.

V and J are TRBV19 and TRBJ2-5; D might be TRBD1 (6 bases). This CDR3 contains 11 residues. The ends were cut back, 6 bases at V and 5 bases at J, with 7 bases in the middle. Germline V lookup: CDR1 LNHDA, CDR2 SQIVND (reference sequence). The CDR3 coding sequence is TGTGCCAGTAGGAGGGGGGAGACCCAGTACTTC. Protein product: CASRRGETQYF. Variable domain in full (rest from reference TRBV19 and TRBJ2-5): DGGITQSPKYLFRKEGQNVTLSCEQNLNHDAMYWYRQDPGQGLRLIYYSQIVNDFQKGDIAEGYSVSREKKESFPLTVTSAQKNPTAFYLCASRRGETQYFGPGTRLLVL.

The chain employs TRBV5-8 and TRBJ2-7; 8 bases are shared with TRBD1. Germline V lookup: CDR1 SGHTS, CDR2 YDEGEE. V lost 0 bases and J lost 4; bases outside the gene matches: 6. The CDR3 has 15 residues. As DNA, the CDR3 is TGTGCCAGCAGCTTGGGTGGGACAGGTTCGTACGAGCAGTACTTC. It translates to CASSLGGTGSYEQYF.

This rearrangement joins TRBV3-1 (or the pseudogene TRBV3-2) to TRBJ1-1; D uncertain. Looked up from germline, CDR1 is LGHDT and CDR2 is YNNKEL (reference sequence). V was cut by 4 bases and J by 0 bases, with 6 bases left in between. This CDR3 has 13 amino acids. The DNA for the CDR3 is TGTGCCAGCAGCCGCTTCATGAACACTGAAGCTTTCTTT. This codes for CASSRFMNTEAFF.

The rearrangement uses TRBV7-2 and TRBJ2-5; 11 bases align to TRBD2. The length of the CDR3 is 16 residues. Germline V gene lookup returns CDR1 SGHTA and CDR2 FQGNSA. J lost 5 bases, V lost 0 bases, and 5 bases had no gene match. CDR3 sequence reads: CASSLAASGGLETQYF. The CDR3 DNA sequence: TGTGCCAGCAGCTTAGCGGCTAGCGGGGGGTTGGAGACCCAGTACTTC.

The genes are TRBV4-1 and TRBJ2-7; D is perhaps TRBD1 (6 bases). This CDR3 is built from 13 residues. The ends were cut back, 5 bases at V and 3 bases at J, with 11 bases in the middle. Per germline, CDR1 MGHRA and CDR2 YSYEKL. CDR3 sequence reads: CASSSRDNYEQYF. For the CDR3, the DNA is TGCGCCAGCAGCAGCCGGGACAACTACGAGCAGTACTTC.

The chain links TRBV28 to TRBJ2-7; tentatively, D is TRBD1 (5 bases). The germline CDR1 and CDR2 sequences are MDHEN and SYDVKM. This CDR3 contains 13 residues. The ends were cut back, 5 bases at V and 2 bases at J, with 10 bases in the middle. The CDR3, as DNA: TGTGCCAGCAGTCCGACAGTAACCTACGAGCAGTACTTC. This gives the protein CASSPTVTYEQYF.

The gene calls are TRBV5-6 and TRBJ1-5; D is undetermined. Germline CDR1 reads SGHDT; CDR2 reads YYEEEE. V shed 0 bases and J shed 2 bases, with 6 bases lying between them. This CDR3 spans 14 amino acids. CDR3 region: CASSLARGNQPQHF. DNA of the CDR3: TGTGCCAGCAGCTTGGCCCGGGGCAATCAGCCCCAGCATTTT.

CDR3 residues: CASSPGLAGHNEQFF. CDR3 bases: TGTGCCAGCAGCCCGGGACTAGCGGGACACAATGAGCAGTTCTTC. V and J are TRBV7-3 and TRBJ2-1, with 13 bases aligning to TRBD2. The CDR3 length is 15 residues. Losses at the gene ends were 5 bases for V and 5 bases for J; bases not matched to a gene: 3. Germline CDR1 SGHTA, CDR2 FQGTGA.

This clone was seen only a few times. The CDR3 protein is CASPIQGSSNYGYTF. CDR3 nucleotides: TGCGCCAGCCCAATCCAGGGCAGCTCTAACTATGGCTACACCTTC. The chain carries TRBV10-1 and TRBJ1-2, with D maybe TRBD1 (5 bases). The CDR3 has 15 amino acids. In germline, CDR1 is WNHNN, CDR2 SYGVQD (reference sequence). The germline V and J ends were trimmed by 8 bases and 0 bases, with 16 bases remaining between them.

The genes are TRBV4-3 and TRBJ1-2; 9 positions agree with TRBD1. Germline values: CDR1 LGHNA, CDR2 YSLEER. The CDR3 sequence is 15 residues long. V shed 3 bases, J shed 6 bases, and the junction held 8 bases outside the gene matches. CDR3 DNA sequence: TGCGCCAGCAGCCAGTCGACCGGGACAGGGAATGGCTACACCTTC. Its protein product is CASSQSTGTGNGYTF.

This CDR3 reads CASSPQQGGFETQYF. The CDR3 DNA reads TGTGCCAGCAGCCCGCAACAGGGGGGCTTTGAGACCCAGTACTTC. The V gene is TRBV9, the J gene TRBJ2-5; 8 bases align to TRBD1. The CDR3 is 15 amino acids. Germline V gene sequence: CDR1 SGDLS, CDR2 YYNGEE. V shed 4 bases and J 5 bases; nucleotides not matched to a gene: 10.

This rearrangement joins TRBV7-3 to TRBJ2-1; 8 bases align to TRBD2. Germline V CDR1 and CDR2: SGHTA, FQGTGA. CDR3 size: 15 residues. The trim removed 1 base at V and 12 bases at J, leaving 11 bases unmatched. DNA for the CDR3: TGTGCCAGCAGCTTAAGGGCTAGCGGGTTGGTAGTGCAGTTCTTC. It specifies CASSLRASGLVVQFF.

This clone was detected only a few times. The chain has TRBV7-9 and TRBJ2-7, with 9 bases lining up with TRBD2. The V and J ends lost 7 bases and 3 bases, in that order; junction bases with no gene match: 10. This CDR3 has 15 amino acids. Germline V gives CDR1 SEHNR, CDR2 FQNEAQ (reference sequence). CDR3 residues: CASTQGAGGGYEQYF. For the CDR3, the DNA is TGTGCCAGCACCCAAGGGGCGGGAGGGGGCTACGAGCAGTACTTC.

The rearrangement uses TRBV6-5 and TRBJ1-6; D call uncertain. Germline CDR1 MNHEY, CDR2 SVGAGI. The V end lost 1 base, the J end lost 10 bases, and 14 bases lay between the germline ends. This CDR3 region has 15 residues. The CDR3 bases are TGTGCCAGCAGTTACTATGAATCTCGAGGCTCACCCCTCCACTTT. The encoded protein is CASSYYESRGSPLHF.

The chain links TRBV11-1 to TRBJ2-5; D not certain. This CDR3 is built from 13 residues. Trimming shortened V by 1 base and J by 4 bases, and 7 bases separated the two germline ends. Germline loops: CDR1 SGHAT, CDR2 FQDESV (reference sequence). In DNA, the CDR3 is TGTGCCAGCAGCTTAGTTTTAGGAGAGACCCAGTACTTC. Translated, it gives CASSLVLGETQYF.

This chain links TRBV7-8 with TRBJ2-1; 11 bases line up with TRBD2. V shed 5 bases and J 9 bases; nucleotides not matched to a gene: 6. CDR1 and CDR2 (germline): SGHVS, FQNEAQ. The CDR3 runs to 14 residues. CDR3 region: CASSVLAGVREQFF. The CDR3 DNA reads TGTGCCAGCAGCGTACTAGCGGGAGTTCGTGAGCAGTTCTTC.

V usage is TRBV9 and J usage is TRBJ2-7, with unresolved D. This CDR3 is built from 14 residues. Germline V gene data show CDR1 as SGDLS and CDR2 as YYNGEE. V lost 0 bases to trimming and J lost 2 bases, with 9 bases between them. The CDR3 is CASSVDPLAYEQYF. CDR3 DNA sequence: TGTGCCAGCAGCGTAGATCCTCTTGCCTACGAGCAGTACTTC.

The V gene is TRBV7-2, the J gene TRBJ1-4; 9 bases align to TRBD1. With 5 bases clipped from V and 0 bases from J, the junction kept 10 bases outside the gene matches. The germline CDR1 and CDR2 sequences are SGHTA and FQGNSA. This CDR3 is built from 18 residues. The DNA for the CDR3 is TGTGCCAGCAGCCTCATCGGACAGGGGAATCCAACTAATGAAAAACTGTTTTTT. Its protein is CASSLIGQGNPTNEKLFF.

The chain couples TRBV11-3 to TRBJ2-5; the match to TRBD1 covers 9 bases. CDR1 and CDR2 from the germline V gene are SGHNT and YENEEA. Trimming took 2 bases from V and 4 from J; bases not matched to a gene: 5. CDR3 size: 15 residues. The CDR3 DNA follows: TGTGCCAGCAGCTTAAACAGGGGGCAGGGAGAGACCCAGTACTTC. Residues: CASSLNRGQGETQYF.

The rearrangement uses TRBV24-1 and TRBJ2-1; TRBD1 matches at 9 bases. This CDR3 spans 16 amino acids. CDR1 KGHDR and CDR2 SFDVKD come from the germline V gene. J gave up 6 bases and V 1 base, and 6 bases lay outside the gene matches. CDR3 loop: CATSDLSGTGINEQFF. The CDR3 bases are TGTGCCACCAGTGATTTATCGGGGACAGGGATCAATGAGCAGTTCTTC.

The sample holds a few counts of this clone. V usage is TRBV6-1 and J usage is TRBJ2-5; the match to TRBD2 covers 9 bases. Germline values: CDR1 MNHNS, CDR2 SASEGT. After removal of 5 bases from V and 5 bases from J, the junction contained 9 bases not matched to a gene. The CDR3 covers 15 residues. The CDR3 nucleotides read TGTGCCAGCAGTAGTTTTAGCGGGAGTATGGAGACCCAGTACTTC. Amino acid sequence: CASSSFSGSMETQYF.

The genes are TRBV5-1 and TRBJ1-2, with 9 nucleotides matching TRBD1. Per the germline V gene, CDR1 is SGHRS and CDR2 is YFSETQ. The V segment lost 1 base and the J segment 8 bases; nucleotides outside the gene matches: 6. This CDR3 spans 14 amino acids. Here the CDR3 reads CASSLSGTGYGYTF. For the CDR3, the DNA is TGCGCCAGCAGCTTGTCGGGGACAGGGTACGGCTACACCTTC.

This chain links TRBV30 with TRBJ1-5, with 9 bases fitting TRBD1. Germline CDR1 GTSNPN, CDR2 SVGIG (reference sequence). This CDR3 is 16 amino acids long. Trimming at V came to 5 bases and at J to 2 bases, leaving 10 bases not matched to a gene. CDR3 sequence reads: CAWAARGQGGNQPQHF. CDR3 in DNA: TGTGCCTGGGCAGCTCGGGGACAGGGTGGCAATCAGCCCCAGCATTTT.

The DNA of the CDR3 is TGCGCCAGCAGCCAAGATCTTTGGTTGGCCAACTATGGCTACACCTTC. Protein product: CASSQDLWLANYGYTF. The chain uses TRBV4-3 and TRBJ1-2; D unresolved. Germline-derived CDR1 and CDR2 are LGHNA and YSLEER. The CDR3 runs 16 residues. Trimming left V 0 bases short and J 2 bases short, with 13 bases between.

The CDR3 coding sequence is TGTGCCAGTCACTCTGTGGTCGCGGGGACCTACGAGCAGTACTTC. This sequence encodes CASHSVVAGTYEQYF. The V gene is TRBV28, the J gene TRBJ2-7; D possibly corresponds to TRBD2 (6 bases). Trimming left V 9 bases short and J 2 bases short, with 20 bases between. CDR1 MDHEN and CDR2 SYDVKM come from the germline V gene. This CDR3 contains 15 residues.